Included here is one TCR beta chain sequence, with context. This record comes from a study of cytotoxic CD8 clonotypes in ibrutinib-treated CLL. Sequencing used immunoSEQ multiplex PCR; TCRdb keeps in-frame clones, though not all of them. The repertoire holds around 310,000 clones, roughly 79% seen once, with about 6.3% in the top ten. This CDR3 is 12 amino acids long. Trimming removed 3 bases at V and 6 bases at J, with 6 bases between. Germline CDR1 MNHEY, CDR2 SMNVEV (reference sequence). The rearrangement joins TRBV27 to TRBJ1-5, with D uncertain. This clonotype was sampled from a human donor with chronic lymphocytic leukemia. This material consisted of PBMCs, taken before ibrutinib treatment. The CDR3 region has the DNA TGTGCCAGCAGTTTCTCGGGTCAGCCCCAGCATTTT. Protein sequence: CASSFSGQPQHF.